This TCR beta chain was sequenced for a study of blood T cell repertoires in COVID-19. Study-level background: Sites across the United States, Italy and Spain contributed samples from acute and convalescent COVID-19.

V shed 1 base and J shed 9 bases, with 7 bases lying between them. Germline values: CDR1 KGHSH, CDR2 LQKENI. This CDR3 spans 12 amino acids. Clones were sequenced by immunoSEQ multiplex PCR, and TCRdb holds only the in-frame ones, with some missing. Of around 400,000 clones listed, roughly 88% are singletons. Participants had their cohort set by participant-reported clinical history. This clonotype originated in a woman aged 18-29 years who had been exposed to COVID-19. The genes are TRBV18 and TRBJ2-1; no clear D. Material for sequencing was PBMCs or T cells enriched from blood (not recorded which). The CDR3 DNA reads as TGTGCCAGCTCACCACGCGTCGGTGAGCAGTTCTTC. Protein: CASSPRVGEQFF.